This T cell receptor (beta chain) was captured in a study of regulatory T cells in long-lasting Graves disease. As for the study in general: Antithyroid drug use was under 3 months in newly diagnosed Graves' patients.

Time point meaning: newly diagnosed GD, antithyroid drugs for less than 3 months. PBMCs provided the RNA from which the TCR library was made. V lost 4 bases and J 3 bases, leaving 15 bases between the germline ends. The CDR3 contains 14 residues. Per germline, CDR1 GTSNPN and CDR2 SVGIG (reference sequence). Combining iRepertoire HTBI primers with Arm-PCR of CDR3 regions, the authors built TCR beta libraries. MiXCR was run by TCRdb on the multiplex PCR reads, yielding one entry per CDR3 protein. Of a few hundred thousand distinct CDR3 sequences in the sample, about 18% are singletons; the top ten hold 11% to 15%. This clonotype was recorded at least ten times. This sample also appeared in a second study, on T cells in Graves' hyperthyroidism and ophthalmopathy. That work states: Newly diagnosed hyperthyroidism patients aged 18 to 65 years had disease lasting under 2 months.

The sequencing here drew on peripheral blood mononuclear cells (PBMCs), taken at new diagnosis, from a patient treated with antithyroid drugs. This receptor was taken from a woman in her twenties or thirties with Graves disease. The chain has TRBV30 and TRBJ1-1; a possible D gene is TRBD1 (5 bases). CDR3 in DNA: TGTGCCTGGATGGGGGTCTTGTGTGACACTGAAGCTTTCTTT. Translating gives CAWMGVLCDTEAFF.